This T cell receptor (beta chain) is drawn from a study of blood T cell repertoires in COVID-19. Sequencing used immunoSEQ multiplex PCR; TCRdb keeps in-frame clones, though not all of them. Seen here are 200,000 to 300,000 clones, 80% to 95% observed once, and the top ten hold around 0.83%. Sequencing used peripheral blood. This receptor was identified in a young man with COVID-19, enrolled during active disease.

CDR3 coding DNA: TGTGCCAGCAGCTTCCTAGCGGGGGGAGTCCATGAGCAGTTCTTC. Encoded protein: CASSFLAGGVHEQFF. The rearrangement uses TRBV7-6 and TRBJ2-1, with 11 bases matching TRBD2. Germline V gene lookup returns CDR1 SGHVS and CDR2 FNYEAQ. The trim removed 3 bases at V and 8 bases at J, leaving 6 bases unmatched. The CDR3 loop spans 15 amino acids.